This T cell receptor beta chain was obtained from a study of CD8+ T cells in alopecia areata. Study-wide background: Tofacitinib exposure lasted 6 to 18 months, followed by 6 months off drug. Notes on the study in general: Sequencing of scalp samples also includes resident alphabeta T cells from normal skin. One nonresponder makes the tie between baseline CD8+ expansion and response uncertain. Greater clonality was observed in lesional scalp samples, especially alopecia totalis/universalis, versus normal scalp.

Indicated treatment: oral pan-JAK inhibitor, 5-10 mg twice daily. Collection of lesional scalp punch biopsies and peripheral blood was performed in alopecia areata patients. Extraction and reverse transcription of RNA yielded cDNA as the sequencing template. The protocol was immunoSEQ multiplex PCR, while the TCRdb copy is restricted to in-frame clones and leaves out a portion. The sample yields around 13,000 clones, around 63% seen once. This clone has more than one count but fewer than ten. Its antigen remains unknown. This TCR was recovered from a human donor with alopecia areata. The source material was skin, sampled at week 4, from a patient treated with tofacitinib.

As DNA, the CDR3 is TGCGCCAGCAGCTTCGAGACGGGTAACACTGAAGCTTTCTTT. Protein: CASSFETGNTEAFF. The chain recombines TRBV5-1 with TRBJ1-1; no definite D call. Looked up from germline, CDR1 is SGHRS and CDR2 is YFSETQ. V dropped 2 bases and J dropped 2 bases, with 10 bases sitting between them. The CDR3 contains 14 residues.